Each of the 7 T cell receptor beta chains below was sequenced from the same sample in a study of cytomegalovirus exposure and HLA in healthy donors. Clones were sequenced by immunoSEQ multiplex PCR, and TCRdb holds only the in-frame ones, with some missing. The sample includes under 200,000 clones, 85% to 90% of them seen just once. The sequenced sample was PBMCs. Receptors were obtained from a woman between 18 and 29 years old in good health and CMV-seropositive.

The chain uses TRBV19 and TRBJ2-7; D unclear. This CDR3 comprises 14 residues. The V end lost 1 base, the J end lost 1 base, and 8 bases lay between the germline ends. In germline, CDR1 is LNHDA, CDR2 SQIVND (reference sequence). The CDR3 here is CASSIGPQSYEQYF. CDR3 DNA sequence: TGTGCCAGTAGTATAGGCCCACAGTCCTACGAGCAGTACTTC.

The rearrangement links TRBV2 to TRBJ2-1; 11 bases line up with TRBD2. V lost 6 bases to trimming and J lost 7 bases; unmatched junction nucleotides: 8. Germline V lookup: CDR1 SNHLY, CDR2 FYNNEI. The CDR3 has 15 residues. The CDR3 DNA sequence: TGTGCCAGCAGAACTGGGACTAGCGGCCAAAATGAGCAGTTCTTC. Its protein product is CASRTGTSGQNEQFF.

The V gene is TRBV27, the J gene TRBJ2-7, with D maybe TRBD1 (6 bases). The CDR3 runs to 15 residues. Germline V gene sequence: CDR1 MNHEY, CDR2 SMNVEV (reference sequence). Trimming left V 1 base short and J 3 bases short, with 13 bases between. The CDR3 DNA reads as TGTGCCAGCAGTTTATTGGACAGAGTCGACTACGAGCAGTACTTC. The encoded protein is CASSLLDRVDYEQYF.

This clone appeared a single time. The chain uses TRBV29-1 and TRBJ1-2; D is undetermined. V was trimmed by 8 bases and J by 8 bases, leaving 15 bases between them. The CDR3 covers 11 residues. CDR1 is SQVTM, CDR2 ANQGSEA, per germline. CDR3 amino acids: CSTGTAGGYTF. The CDR3 DNA reads TGCAGCACTGGAACGGCGGGAGGCTACACCTTC. Using reference TRBV29-1 and TRBJ1-2 for the parts outside the CDR3, the full variable domain is SAVISQKPSRDICQRGTSLTIQCQVDSQVTMMFWYRQQPGQSLTLIATANQGSEATYESGFVIDKFPISRPNLTFSTLTVSNMSPEDSSIYLCSTGTAGGYTFGSGTRLTVV.

This chain uses TRBV5-5 with TRBJ2-2; D might be TRBD2 (6 bases). Trimming stripped 3 bases from V and 4 bases from J, with 13 bases between. The germline V gene encodes CDR1 SGHKS and CDR2 YYEKEE (reference sequence). CDR3 length equals 15 residues. DNA for the CDR3: TGTGCCAGCAGCTCCGACGGGAGACCCACCGGGGAGCTGTTTTTT. It is translated as CASSSDGRPTGELFF.

The chain recombines TRBV19 with TRBJ2-1, with D maybe TRBD1 (6 bases). There are 14 residues in the CDR3. CDR1 LNHDA and CDR2 SQIVND come from the germline V gene (reference sequence). V lost 6 bases and J 6 bases, leaving 15 bases between the germline ends. CDR3: CASRQGLAANEQFF. CDR3 DNA: TGTGCCAGTAGACAGGGCCTCGCGGCCAATGAGCAGTTCTTC.

The chain couples TRBV19 to TRBJ1-5; D remains ambiguous. Deletions cut 9 bases from V and 3 bases from J, with 18 bases between. The CDR3 consists of 15 residues. CDR1 LNHDA and CDR2 SQIVND come from the germline V gene (reference sequence). The CDR3 protein is CASQYGGGINQPQHF. CDR3 sequence (DNA): TGTGCCAGCCAGTATGGTGGAGGGATCAATCAGCCCCAGCATTTT.